This record looks at one TCR beta chain sequence and its context. Antigen: not known. These data come from a study of human T cells and chemical hapten exposure. Study overall: Patch tests applied 0.01% DPC to the upper back, read at 6 days. Study findings and constraints: TCRs exceeding a frequency of 1 in 1000 stayed unchanged under DPC sensitization.

The germline gives CDR1 DFQATT, CDR2 SNEGSKA (reference sequence). V lost 0 bases, J lost 8 bases, and 13 bases lay in between. This CDR3 has 14 residues. Attachment of unique molecular identifiers to individual cDNA molecules was performed in the library. TCRdb fed the RACE reads into MiXCR, producing one record per CDR3 protein. The data show approximately 260,000 distinct CDR3 sequences, approximately 8.6% seen once. Time point noted: pre-sensitization, week 0. This sample's treatment: therapeutic diphenylcyclopropenone sensitization with weekly scalp DPC. Every donor had alopecia and was 18 to 70 years old; all were suitable for DPC.

The sample here was whole blood, taken in connection with sensitization to the hapten diphenylcyclopropenone (DPC). V usage is TRBV20-1 and J usage is TRBJ1-4, with no clear D. The TCR was taken from a woman between 35 and 50 years old with alopecia areata. Some clones in this sample may be carry-over from other donors' samples. CDR3 amino acids: CSARDAGLEEKLFF. CDR3 bases: TGCAGTGCTAGAGATGCTGGGTTGGAGGAAAAACTGTTTTTT.